Detailed here is one TCR beta chain. These data originate in a study of cytomegalovirus exposure and HLA in healthy donors. PCR involved 60 Vbeta and 13 Jbeta primers. The data were produced by immunoSEQ multiplex PCR, yet TCRdb's version contains in-frame clones alone and is incomplete. The sample shows some 110,000 clones, roughly 13% of them seen only once. Germline CDR1 and CDR2: MNHEY and SMNVEV (reference sequence). V was trimmed by 3 bases and J by 9 bases, leaving 3 bases between them. The CDR3 is 11 amino acids. This clonotype was obtained from a man in his forties in good health and CMV-seropositive. Sequencing was done on a sample of PBMCs. The chain is built from TRBV27 and TRBJ1-6, with no clear D. The CDR3 sequence: CASSFGSPLHF. The CDR3 DNA sequence: TGTGCCAGCAGTTTCGGTTCACCCCTCCACTTT.